This TCR beta chain was identified during a study of T cell changes during pregnancy in multiple sclerosis. Measured with immunoSEQ multiplex PCR; TCRdb has only the in-frame clones, and not every one. The table lists 85,000 to 130,000 clones, around 93% of them singletons. There are a few counts of this clone. V was trimmed by 3 bases and J by 8 bases, leaving 7 bases between them. The germline gives CDR1 SSHAT, CDR2 FNYEAQ (reference sequence). The CDR3 is 11 residues long. The chain carries TRBV7-7 and TRBJ1-2, with no clear D. The clonotype was recovered from a female donor with multiple sclerosis, enrolled in a pregnancy study. Sample: peripheral blood, taken after pregnancy. Here the CDR3 DNA reads TGTGCCAGCAGCTTCTCCCAGGGCTACACCTTC. Residues: CASSFSQGYTF.